A selection of T cell receptor beta chains follows, all from one sample in a study of control samples from healthy donors and cancer patients. Method: immunoSEQ multiplex PCR; TCRdb's copy keeps in-frame clones and lacks some. The sample has around 190,000 clones, around nine tenths seen once. The material sequenced was blood. The receptors were gathered from a man aged 25 to 40 in good health. The CDR3 runs from the conserved cysteine through the conserved F or W. A D gene is named only where the DNA matches it firmly.

TRBV7-9	TRBJ2-2	.	CASSSSLQGLEGTGELFF
TRBV30	TRBJ1-2	.	CAWVPLGAPENYGYTF
TRBV4-1	TRBJ2-7	.	CASSQDLASYEQYF
TRBV29-1	TRBJ1-2	.	CSVEGGRGYTF
TRBV6-1	TRBJ2-7	.	CASSDWGASAEQYF
TRBV6-5	TRBJ1-1	.	CASSLLGEGNTEAFF
TRBV29-1	TRBJ2-2	.	CSVPARATGAGELFF
TRBV24-1	TRBJ2-2	TRBD2	CATSHTSGYTGELFF
TRBV28	TRBJ2-7	TRBD1	CASSYPLGTDISYEQYF
TRBV2	TRBJ2-7	.	CASRDSPYEQYF
TRBV6-4	TRBJ2-3	.	CASSEDKGGTDTQYF
TRBV4-1	TRBJ2-7	TRBD1	CASSRGQGADEQYF
TRBV5-4	TRBJ2-1	.	CASSLGHRGGYNEQFF
TRBV2	TRBJ2-1	.	CASSEDVTGIYNEQFF
TRBV5-1	TRBJ1-5	.	CASSLDAQPQHF
TRBV6-6	TRBJ1-1	TRBD1	CASIPTGAVNTEAFF
TRBV11-3	TRBJ2-7	TRBD1	CASSSGGGYEQYF
TRBV11-3	TRBJ2-1	TRBD2	CASSPEGLAPYNEQFF
TRBV11-2	TRBJ1-3	.	CASSLVRTTGNTIYF
TRBV6-2/TRBV6-3	TRBJ1-2	TRBD1	CASSYTGTVDYTF
TRBV19	TRBJ2-7	TRBD1	CASSIESRGSSYEQYF
TRBV11-2	TRBJ1-6	.	CASSLDPADPYNSPLHF
TRBV19	TRBJ1-5	.	CASSIVGRAMNQPQHF
TRBV19	TRBJ2-5	TRBD2	CASSISGGAETQYF
TRBV11-2	TRBJ2-5	.	CASSFSGGETQYF
TRBV9	TRBJ2-1	TRBD2	CASSPRLADYNEQFF
TRBV6-1	TRBJ2-7	TRBD1	CASSGEPRTGNLYEQYF
TRBV3-1/TRBV3-2	TRBJ2-5	TRBD1	CASSRLGQGKTQYF
TRBV6-5	TRBJ1-6	.	CASSYAGVGTGSPLHF
TRBV6-5	TRBJ1-1	.	CASSRSPGFTEAFF
TRBV18	TRBJ1-1	.	CASSPQGLLNTEAFF
TRBV6-5	TRBJ1-1	.	CASRLGQGTEAFF
TRBV15	TRBJ1-2	.	CATSIKSGAYGYTF
TRBV9	TRBJ2-5	TRBD2	CASSVGPGQLAGGLQETQYF
TRBV19	TRBJ2-7	.	CASSMPLVRGSYEQYF
TRBV19	TRBJ1-5	.	CASSTFDQPQHF
TRBV4-1	TRBJ2-1	.	CASSQSRDYNEQFF
TRBV3-1/TRBV3-2	TRBJ2-7	.	CASSQQSEQYF
TRBV5-1	TRBJ1-1	TRBD1	CASSPTTGGNTEAFF
TRBV30	TRBJ1-5	.	CAWGKGDNQPQHF
TRBV19	TRBJ2-7	TRBD2	CASTETGTSAYEQYF
TRBV27	TRBJ1-1	.	CASKNGEVNTEAFF
TRBV9	TRBJ2-5	.	CASSARVTQETQYF
TRBV21-1	TRBJ2-1	.	CASSTRGQPGNEQFF
TRBV2	TRBJ2-1	TRBD2	CASRPSSGSSYNEQFF
TRBV12-3/TRBV12-4	TRBJ2-7	.	CASSPNPYEQYF
TRBV30	TRBJ1-6	TRBD1	CAWSRTGGFSPLHF